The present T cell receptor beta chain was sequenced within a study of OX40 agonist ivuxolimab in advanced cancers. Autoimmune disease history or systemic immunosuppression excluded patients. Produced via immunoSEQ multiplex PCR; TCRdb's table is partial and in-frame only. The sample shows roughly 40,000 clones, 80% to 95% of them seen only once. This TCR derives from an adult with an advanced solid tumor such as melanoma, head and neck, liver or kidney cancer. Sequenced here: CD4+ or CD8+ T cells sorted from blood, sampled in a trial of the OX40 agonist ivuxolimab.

The CDR3 spells CASSFGTGAYEQYF. The CDR3 region has the DNA TGTGCCAGCAGCTTTGGGACAGGGGCCTACGAGCAGTACTTC. The V gene is TRBV5-6, the J gene TRBJ2-7, with 10 nucleotides matching TRBD1. The V segment lost 2 bases and the J segment 2 bases; nucleotides outside the gene matches: 1. The CDR3 spans 14 residues. Germline CDR1 reads SGHDT; CDR2 reads YYEEEE.